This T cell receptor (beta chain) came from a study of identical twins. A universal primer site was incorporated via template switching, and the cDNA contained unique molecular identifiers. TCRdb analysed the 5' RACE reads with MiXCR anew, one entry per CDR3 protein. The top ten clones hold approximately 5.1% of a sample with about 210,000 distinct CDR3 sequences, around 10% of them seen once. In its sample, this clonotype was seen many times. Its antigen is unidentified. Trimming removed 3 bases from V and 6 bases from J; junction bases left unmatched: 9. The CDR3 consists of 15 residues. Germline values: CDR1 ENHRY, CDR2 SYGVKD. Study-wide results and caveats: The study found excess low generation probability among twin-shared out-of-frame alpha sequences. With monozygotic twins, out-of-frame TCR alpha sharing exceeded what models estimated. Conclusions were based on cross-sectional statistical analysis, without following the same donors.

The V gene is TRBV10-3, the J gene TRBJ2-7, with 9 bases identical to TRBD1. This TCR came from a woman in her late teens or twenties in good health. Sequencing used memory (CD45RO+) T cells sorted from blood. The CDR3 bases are TGTGCCATCAGTGAAACCGGGACAGGGATCGGCGAGCAGTACTTC. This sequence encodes CAISETGTGIGEQYF.